The 12 T cell receptor beta chains below come from one sample, sequenced in a study of shared clonotypes between healthy human individuals. TCRdb's copy holds only in-frame clones and misses some; the assay was immunoSEQ multiplex PCR. The sample has about 1.5 million clones, over 95% seen once. Specimen: naive CD4+ T cells sorted from blood. The subset denotes: CD45RA+ positively selected. The receptors stem from a man aged 25 to 45 in good health.

The J gene is TRBJ2-7, the V gene TRBV19; 8 bases align to TRBD1. Unmatched junction bases numbered 12, after V lost 10 bases and J lost 4 bases. This CDR3 is built from 14 residues. CDR1 and CDR2 (germline): LNHDA, SQIVND (reference sequence). The DNA of the CDR3 is TGTGCCAACAGATCCGGGACAGGAATGTACGAGCAGTACTTC. Protein product: CANRSGTGMYEQYF. The full variable domain, its missing parts supplied by reference TRBV19 and TRBJ2-7, is DGGITQSPKYLFRKEGQNVTLSCEQNLNHDAMYWYRQDPGQGLRLIYYSQIVNDFQKGDIAEGYSVSREKKESFPLTVTSAQKNPTAFYLCANRSGTGMYEQYFGPGTRLTVT.

The chain employs TRBV27 and TRBJ1-5; TRBD1 matches at 8 bases. The junction had 13 bases not matched to a gene; V was cut back by 5 bases and J by 7 bases. This CDR3 has 16 amino acids. The germline V gene has CDR1 MNHEY and CDR2 SMNVEV (reference sequence). CDR3 DNA sequence: TGTGCCAGCAGTCCTTGGACAGGGAGGGGTTTGCAGCCCCAGCATTTT. Protein sequence: CASSPWTGRGLQPQHF.

This clone occurred once. This chain connects TRBV23-1 to TRBJ1-4; the D gene is possibly TRBD1 (5 bases). TRBV23-1 carries the ORF label, with uncertain function. The CDR3 length is 16 residues. Trimming left V 0 bases short and J 6 bases short, with 14 bases between. CDR3 coding DNA: TGCGCCAGCAGTCAATCGTACCACCGGGGCGATGAAAAACTGTTTTTT. Translation: CASSQSYHRGDEKLFF.

The V gene is TRBV21-1, the J gene TRBJ2-7; the table's TRBD2 call for D was not verified on the DNA. TRBV21-1 is a pseudogene segment. The CDR3 sequence is 17 residues long. In DNA form, the CDR3 reads TGTGCCAGCAGCAAAAATCATAGTTCCGCCCGCCCCTACGAGCAGTACTTC. Its protein product is CASSKNHSSARPYEQYF.

The rearrangement links TRBV6-1 to TRBJ1-5; a possible D gene is TRBD1 (5 bases). Germline V lookup: CDR1 MNHNS, CDR2 SASEGT. The CDR3 consists of 14 residues. V gave up 7 bases and J gave up 5 bases, with 15 bases separating them. This CDR3 is CASTETREDQPQHF. In nucleotides, the CDR3 is TGTGCCAGCACGGAGACCAGGGAGGATCAGCCCCAGCATTTT.

The J gene is TRBJ2-1, the V gene TRBV2, with 9 positions matching TRBD2. This CDR3 comprises 16 residues. With 6 bases clipped from V and 4 bases from J, the junction kept 10 bases outside the gene matches. Germline lookup yields CDR1 SNHLY and CDR2 FYNNEI. DNA for the CDR3: TGTGCCAGCAGATCCCTCGCGGGAGGGCCATACAATGAGCAGTTCTTC. It translates to CASRSLAGGPYNEQFF.

The chain is built from TRBV7-2 and TRBJ2-1; 14 nucleotides align to TRBD2. The germline gives CDR1 SGHTA, CDR2 FQGNSA. V dropped 4 bases and J dropped 5; count of bases not matched to a gene: 10. The CDR3 spans 18 residues. CDR3 sequence (DNA): TGTGCCAGCAGCTCTCGGGGACTAGCGGGAGTTACCCACAATGAGCAGTTCTTC. Translating it yields CASSSRGLAGVTHNEQFF.

Only one count was recorded for this clone. Other nucleotide sequences in the sample specify the same CDR3. The rearrangement links TRBV2 to TRBJ1-5; 8 nucleotides agree with TRBD1. The germline gives CDR1 SNHLY, CDR2 FYNNEI. The CDR3 has 14 amino acids. V trimming: 6 bases; J trimming: 7 bases; junction bases outside the gene matches: 8. CDR3: CASSGQGLGQPQHF. CDR3 DNA sequence: TGTGCCAGCAGCGGACAGGGATTAGGCCAGCCCCAGCATTTT.

This chain uses TRBV7-9 with TRBJ2-1; 8 nucleotides line up with TRBD2. J was trimmed by 2 bases and V by 5 bases; bases with no gene match: 11. This CDR3 spans 17 amino acids. The germline gives CDR1 SEHNR, CDR2 FQNEAQ (reference sequence). In nucleotides, the CDR3 is TGTGCCAGCAGCCTCGGAGGACTAGCTGAGACCTACAATGAGCAGTTCTTC. Its translation: CASSLGGLAETYNEQFF.

The genes are TRBV5-1 and TRBJ2-5; 7 positions match TRBD2. Germline loops: CDR1 SGHRS, CDR2 YFSETQ. V was pared by 3 bases and J by 4 bases, with 6 bases of the junction left unmatched. CDR3 length equals 14 residues. For the CDR3, the DNA is TGCGCCAGCAGCTCCCTGGGAGGGACAGAGACCCAGTACTTC. Translating gives CASSSLGGTETQYF.

The rearrangement links TRBV5-1 to TRBJ1-3; no clear D. In germline, CDR1 is SGHRS, CDR2 YFSETQ. V lost 0 bases, J lost 0 bases, and 10 bases lay in between. The CDR3 is 16 residues long. CDR3 nucleotide sequence: TGCGCCAGCAGCTTGGACGGGAGCTACTCTGGAAACACCATATATTTT. This translates into CASSLDGSYSGNTIYF.

This clone appeared a single time. The chain recombines TRBV28 with TRBJ2-5; a possible D gene is TRBD2 (7 bases). Germline CDR1 is MDHEN and CDR2 is SYDVKM. The CDR3 totals 15 residues. Deletions cut 7 bases from V and 4 bases from J, with 19 bases between. CDR3 region: CASTALRGGAETQYF. The CDR3 coding sequence is TGTGCCAGCACAGCCCTCCGCGGGGGCGCAGAGACCCAGTACTTC.